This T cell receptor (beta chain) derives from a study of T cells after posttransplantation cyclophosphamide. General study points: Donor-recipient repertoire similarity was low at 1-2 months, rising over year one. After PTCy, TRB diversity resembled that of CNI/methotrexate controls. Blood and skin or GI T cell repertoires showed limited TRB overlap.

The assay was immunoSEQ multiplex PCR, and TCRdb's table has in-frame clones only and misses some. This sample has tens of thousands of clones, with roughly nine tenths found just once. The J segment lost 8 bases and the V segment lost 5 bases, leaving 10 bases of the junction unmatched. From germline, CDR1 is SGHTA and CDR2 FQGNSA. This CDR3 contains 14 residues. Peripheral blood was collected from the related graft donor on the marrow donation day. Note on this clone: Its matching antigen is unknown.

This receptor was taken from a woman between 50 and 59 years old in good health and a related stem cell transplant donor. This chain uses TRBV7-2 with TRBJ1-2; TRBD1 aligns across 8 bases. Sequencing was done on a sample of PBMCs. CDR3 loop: CASSVNQGAPGYTF. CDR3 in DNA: TGTGCCAGCAGCGTCAACCAGGGGGCGCCCGGCTACACCTTC.